This T cell receptor beta chain stems from a study of shared clonotypes between healthy human individuals. Broader study findings: Rarefaction indicated that sorted-subset sequencing remained incomplete although depth was large.

After removal of 5 bases from V and 5 bases from J, the junction contained 14 bases not matched to a gene. Looked up from germline, CDR1 is SGHVS and CDR2 is FQNEAQ. The CDR3 totals 16 residues. Concerning this clone itself: Its specificity is unknown.

The authors split each subset's genomic DNA evenly across several immunoSEQ plates. TCRdb's table, derived via immunoSEQ multiplex PCR, lists solely in-frame clones and lacks some. The sample holds roughly 2.5 million clones; more than 80% are singletons and the top ten take roughly 0.15%. This clonotype was sampled from a man aged 18-30 years in good health. The sample taken for sequencing was naive CD4+ T cells sorted from blood. Described subset: CD45RA+ positively selected. J is TRBJ1-1 and V is TRBV7-8; 7 bases fit TRBD1. The CDR3 region is CASSLSTGNGWTEAFF. CDR3 DNA sequence: TGTGCCAGCAGCCTTTCGACAGGGAATGGGTGGACTGAAGCTTTCTTT.